This T cell receptor (beta chain) comes out of a study of cytomegalovirus exposure and HLA in healthy donors (dated by TCRdb to 2017 to 2019). With respect to the entire study: In an earlier analysis of approximately 640 of the donors, around 300 Gb of sequence data and 90 million to 130 million unique TCR beta sequences from roughly 180 million T cells were reported. About 310 gigabases of sequencing data and 70 million to 100 million unique TCR sequences were included in an early release covering about 700 HLA-typed donors. Among the approximately 400 genotyped donors, around 79% belonged to the genetic ancestry cluster associated with self-reported Caucasian donors. The aim of the study was to test whether cataloging public T cell receptors could identify signatures of past pathogen exposure. The study profiled the T cell repertoires of about 640 subjects by immunosequencing and related them to cytomegalovirus serostatus. Besides the first cohort of 500 to 700 subjects, a separate validation cohort made up of 120 different subjects was used. The study combined high-throughput TCR immunosequencing, statistical association of individual TCRs with disease status, and machine learning to predict cytomegalovirus infection status. A later analysis re-examined previously published TCR beta repertoires from just over 650 donors and added high-resolution HLA genotyping to investigate patterns of TCR occurrence. In the later analysis, no new phenotypic data were used to find candidate immune exposures; instead, reliance was placed on TCR beta sequences and their occurrence across donors. In an earlier analysis of 500 to 650 of the donors, high-throughput TCR beta sequencing was used to judge whether each TCR beta V gene segment behaved as functional or pseudogenic. Donor age, sex, ethnicity and CMV serostatus were collected together with the repertoire data. Genome-wide SNP genotypes for about 65% of the roughly 700 donors were used in a later genetic analysis, which treated that subset as a discovery cohort. Every discovery cohort repertoire had been produced on one sequencing platform. HLA typing included class I and class II loci at four-digit resolution. Typing coverage differed by locus: A, B, C, DRB1 and DQB1 were typed in roughly 620-630 donors, DQA1 in about 510, DPA1 in 600 to 610, and DPB1 in 400 to 480. A handful of DR-DQ haplotypes were handled as single units for association and clustering because linkage in the cohort was strong. Across 398 genotyped donors of the cohort, an average of about 240,000 unique TCR beta nucleotide sequences per donor were sequenced, and approximately 17% of those sequences were non-productive. What the work shows at the level of the full study, not this receptor alone: In vitro tests confirmed that a few of the cytomegalovirus-associated TCR beta chains recognize cytomegalovirus antigens. Most CMV-associated TCR beta chains appeared to be HLA-restricted in a later analysis, and the HLA associations seemed to be driven largely by CMV exposure. A later analysis associated some 17,000 TCR beta sequences with specific HLA alleles at a false discovery rate of 0.05. Some IMGT-functional V segments, including TRBV6-2 and TRBV6-3, could not be told apart with the 87-base-pair reads, so those segments were excluded. Only TCR beta chains were sequenced in this cohort, and the absence of alpha or paired-chain data limited detectable features. The study gave a list of about 160 TCR beta chains associated with cytomegalovirus. A further reported finding was that TCR beta sequences accurately predicted the HLA-A and HLA-B alleles for most subjects in the first cohort. Broadly in line with IMGT annotations, most TCR beta V segments showed up in productive rearrangements about 87% or about 30% of the time in an earlier analysis of 450 to 750 of the donors. In a later genetic analysis, a missense DCLRE1C variant was associated with V-gene and J-gene trimming of TCR beta chains, and the association was replicated in an independent cohort. In a later analysis, the rate of TCR association differed among HLA loci, with DRB1 alleles having the most associated TCRs and HLA-C alleles having the fewest. When HLA alleles, especially DR and DQ, strongly co-occurred, attributing TCR associations to individual alleles was difficult. Several of the top co-occurrence clusters appeared to be linked to parvovirus B19, influenza, CMV and Epstein-Barr virus, according to a later analysis. In a later genetic analysis, fewer N-insertions in productive TCRs were reported among donors in an Asian-associated ancestry cluster than the 666-donor mean. The classifier was reported to diagnose cytomegalovirus status with high specificity and sensitivity in both the original and validation cohorts. About 15 rarely observed V segments, including chromosome 9 orphons, were excluded from the earlier analysis of just under 600 of the donors because counts were too low. It was suggested by the authors that the approach could potentially be generalized to other disease states and immunological phenotypes. A later analysis found that HLA-associated TCR beta chains were more clonally expanded and had lower generation probabilities than equally common non-associated chains. Most TCR sequences were seen in very few donors, while some public TCRs were found in many individuals. Roughly uniform sequencing depth across donors was assumed in presence/absence analyses, although this assumption may not hold. Because HLA typing was missing for some donors at each locus, association tests included only the typed subset. A group of highly shared sequence variants was considered likely to be a technical artifact of the sequencing pipeline. Correlated functional status among segregating V segments might be attributable to linkage disequilibrium, but an unknown experimental factor could not be ruled out. Immune exposure information for the cohort was limited to CMV serostatus.

In total, approximately 610 healthy bone marrow donors made up the cohort. At the time of sampling, every cohort member was nominally healthy, though immune exposures that went unrecorded were likely present. The donor was CMV seronegative and belonged to the group of over 300 seronegative cohort members. Every donor gave a peripheral blood sample, and the peripheral blood mononuclear cells from that sample were used for TCR beta sequencing. The Qiagen DNeasy Blood Extraction Kit was used to extract genomic DNA from the blood cell samples. Details on this clone: Its antigen specificity is not known. No much larger clone is present one base from it, and per-base qualities are unavailable.

The library relied on the immunoSEQ multiplex PCR assay. The multiplex PCR relied on a mix of 60 forward primers for TCR Vbeta segments and 13 reverse primers for TCR Jbeta segments. A multiplex PCR assay on genomic DNA amplified the CDR3 region of rearranged TCR beta genes. The Illumina HiSeq System was used to sequence the amplified TCR beta libraries as 87-base-pair reads. In the paper's pipeline: A later analysis counted approximately 84 million unique TCR beta chains across the 550 to 750 repertoires, and 9 million to 14 million of these chains were shared by at least two donors. Raw reads were error-corrected and collapsed into unique sequences with a nearest-neighbor algorithm that merged closely related sequences to remove PCR and sequencing errors. V, D and J gene segments were assigned by aligning CDR3 sequences to IMGT reference sequences. For a sequence to be retained, a match of at least six nucleotides was required to both a V gene segment and a J gene segment. Rearrangements were classified as productive when the CDR3 lacked stop codons and remained in frame with V and J, and all other rearrangements were classified as non-productive. CDR3 was defined according to IMGT convention as the region running from the second conserved V-encoded cysteine to the conserved J-encoded phenylalanine. Sequences without an unambiguous match to a single V gene segment were excluded from the earlier analysis of about 600 of the donors. In an earlier analysis of 587 of the donors, V segments were called functional above 56.7% productive rearrangements and were called segregating when the between-donor standard deviation exceeded 5%. A statistical classification framework was built for diagnosing cytomegalovirus status from the catalog of TCR beta chain sequences. A later analysis assigned V and J genes by comparing TCR nucleotide sequences with IMGT/GENE-DB human TR gene sequences. In a later analysis, CDR3 sequences and most-parsimonious VDJ recombination scenarios were assigned using the TCRdist pipeline. In a later analysis, each TCR beta chain was defined by its CDR3 amino acid sequence together with its V-gene family, and reads lacking a unique V-gene family were excluded. As a way to deal with suspected cross-contamination and a sequencing artifact, a later analysis dropped approximately 570 nucleotide sequences that were highly shared and had low generation probability. A later analysis calculated a clonal expansion index for each public chain from normalized within-repertoire ranks of inferred template counts. A later analysis computed generation probabilities with a VDJ recombination model fitted to out-of-frame rearrangements, and checked the results against IGoR. In a later analysis, TCR-TCR, TCR-HLA and TCR-CMV co-occurrence was scored with hypergeometric tests, and a repertoire-size bias correction was applied to TCR pairs. A later analysis estimated false discovery rates by permuting HLA or CMV assignments 20 times. A later analysis grouped co-occurring TCRs with DBSCAN, adding TCRdist sequence similarity when clustering within HLA-allele-positive subsets. Repertoires with fewer than 30,000 or more than 120,000 public chains, plus five repertoires with anomalous nucleotide sharing, were excluded from co-occurrence clustering. Imported from immuneACCESS, the table was reduced by TCRdb to in-frame sequences with V and J called. These copies leave out some clones; in studies compared against another copy, an unresolved V gene accounts for under half, and the cause of the remainder is not known. The DNA gave D and trimming, while V, J and clone size come from that table. Present in this sample are about 180,000 clones, 79% of which were seen just once. The top ten hold 0.65% to 0.75% of the sample.

Sequences SGDLS (CDR1) and YYNGEE (CDR2) are obtained from the germline V gene. The V and J ends are trimmed by 2 bases and 3 bases, leaving 9 bases between them. CDR3 length: 13 amino acids, cysteine to phenylalanine. The entry retains the CDR3 DNA only, 39 bases that are in frame from base 1. Input material: PBMCs. The sequence was collected from a woman in her 40s in good health and CMV-seronegative. The sequence joins TRBV9 to TRBJ2-7, with no confidently assigned D gene. The CDR3 corresponds to CASSVGFRYEQYF. The DNA is as follows: TGTGCCAGCAGCGTCGGGTTCCGCTACGAGCAGTACTTC.